The 9 T cell receptor beta chains listed next were all sequenced from one sample in a study of cytomegalovirus exposure and HLA in healthy donors. Use of 60 Vbeta and 13 Jbeta primers characterized the PCR. Assay: immunoSEQ multiplex PCR; the TCRdb copy retains only in-frame clones and omits some. The sample spans 40,000 to 45,000 clones; the ten largest clones claim around 1.8%. The sequenced sample was PBMCs. The receptors were gathered from a woman in her 30s in good health and CMV-seronegative.

The rearrangement links TRBV27 to TRBJ1-5; 8 bases agree with TRBD1. V trimming: 6 bases; J trimming: 2 bases; junction bases outside the gene matches: 6. Germline CDR1 is MNHEY and CDR2 is SMNVEV (reference sequence). The CDR3 loop spans 15 amino acids. The CDR3 nucleotides read TGTGCCAGCAGGGGACAGGAGAGTGGCAATCAGCCCCAGCATTTT. Residues: CASRGQESGNQPQHF.

The chain links TRBV9 to TRBJ1-2; 12 nucleotides line up with TRBD1. CDR3 length equals 18 residues. CDR1 is SGDLS and CDR2 is YYNGEE in the germline V gene. With V trimmed by 0 bases and J by 4 bases, 10 bases remained unmatched. The CDR3 loop reads CASSVGVRWGQGAYGYTF. Here the CDR3 DNA reads TGTGCCAGCAGCGTAGGGGTCCGATGGGGACAGGGGGCCTATGGCTACACCTTC.

This chain links TRBV19 with TRBJ2-1, with D hard to call. Trimming pared 6 bases from V and 8 bases from J, leaving 11 bases between. The CDR3 runs to 12 residues. Germline loops: CDR1 LNHDA, CDR2 SQIVND (reference sequence). This chain's CDR3 is CASSKELYEQFF. The DNA of the CDR3 is TGTGCCAGTAGCAAAGAACTTTATGAGCAGTTCTTC.

The chain combines TRBV5-1 with TRBJ2-3; 13 bases map to TRBD2. This CDR3 region has 15 residues. The V gene end was trimmed by 4 bases and the J gene end by 5 bases; junction bases not matched to a gene: 4. CDR1 and CDR2 from the germline V gene are SGHRS and YFSETQ. Written as DNA, the CDR3 is TGCGCCAGCAGCCCAGGACTAGCGGGAGAAGATACGCAGTATTTT. It encodes CASSPGLAGEDTQYF.

V is TRBV19 and J is TRBJ2-2; no clear D gene. Germline V gene sequence: CDR1 LNHDA, CDR2 SQIVND (reference sequence). The CDR3 totals 12 residues. V was clipped by 7 bases and J by 3 bases, with 6 bases between them. The CDR3 nucleotides read TGTGCCAGTAATACTTACACCGGGGAGCTGTTTTTT. Its translation is CASNTYTGELFF.

The CDR3 DNA reads as TGTGCCAGCAGAGGTCCTGGGAGCTACGAGCAGTACTTC. It yields the protein CASRGPGSYEQYF. The chain employs TRBV28 and TRBJ2-7; perhaps TRBD2 as D (5 bases). Trimming pared 6 bases from V and 3 bases from J, leaving 12 bases between. The V gene's germline CDR1 is MDHEN and CDR2 SYDVKM. CDR3 length: 13 residues. The full variable domain, with the rest looked up from reference TRBV28 and TRBJ2-7, is DVKVTQSSRYLVKRTGEKVFLECVQDMDHENMFWYRQDPGLGLRLIYFSYDVKMKEKGDIPEGYSVSREKKERFSLILESASTNQTSMYLCASRGPGSYEQYFGPGTRLTVT.

This chain joins TRBV19 and TRBJ1-5, with D perhaps matching TRBD1 (6 bases). CDR3 size: 11 residues. The V and J ends lost 10 bases and 10 bases respectively, with 14 bases between them. Germline V lookup: CDR1 LNHDA, CDR2 SQIVND (reference sequence). CDR3 DNA sequence: TGTGCCACCCCACTGGACAGTCCCCAGCATTTT. Translated, it gives CATPLDSPQHF.

V usage is TRBV28 and J usage is TRBJ2-7; 7 bases agree with TRBD1. The length of the CDR3 is 14 residues. Germline CDR1 and CDR2: MDHEN and SYDVKM. Trimming at V came to 6 bases and at J to 0 bases, leaving 5 bases not matched to a gene. The CDR3 region has the DNA TGTGCCAGCAGACGACAGGGTGACTCCTACGAGCAGTACTTC. Its translation is CASRRQGDSYEQYF. The full variable domain, its missing parts supplied by reference TRBV28 and TRBJ2-7, is DVKVTQSSRYLVKRTGEKVFLECVQDMDHENMFWYRQDPGLGLRLIYFSYDVKMKEKGDIPEGYSVSREKKERFSLILESASTNQTSMYLCASRRQGDSYEQYFGPGTRLTVT.

The V and J genes are TRBV19 and TRBJ1-5; 11 nucleotides align to TRBD1. The CDR3 totals 15 residues. With 7 bases clipped from V and 5 bases from J, the junction kept 7 bases outside the gene matches. Germline V gives CDR1 LNHDA, CDR2 SQIVND (reference sequence). Written as DNA, the CDR3 is TGTGCCAGTAACCTGGGACAGGGGGTCTATCAGCCCCAGCATTTT. It is translated as CASNLGQGVYQPQHF.